The 21 T cell receptor beta chains below were found in one sample sequenced in a study of T cell responses to AZD1222 COVID-19 vaccine. Sequencing used immunoSEQ multiplex PCR; TCRdb keeps in-frame clones, though not all of them. In the table there are tens of thousands of clones, 80% to 90% of which are singletons. Sample: peripheral blood, taken on day 0 of AZD1222 vaccination. The source of these receptors is an adult in good health.

V usage is TRBV11-1 and J usage is TRBJ2-5; tentatively, D is TRBD1 or TRBD2 (5 bases each). The CDR3 contains 13 residues. V was clipped by 1 base and J by 5 bases, with 8 bases between them. Germline V gene data show CDR1 as SGHAT and CDR2 as FQDESV (reference sequence). CDR3 DNA: TGTGCCAGCAGCTTAGGACAGCGGGAGACCCAGTACTTC. Residues: CASSLGQRETQYF. The variable domain in full, completed from reference TRBV11-1 and TRBJ2-5, reads EAEVAQSPRYKITEKSQAVAFWCDPISGHATLYWYRQILGQGPELLVQFQDESVVDDSQLPKDRFSAERLKGVDSTLKIQPAELGDSAMYLCASSLGQRETQYFGPGTRLLVL.

The genes are TRBV5-4 and TRBJ2-3, with no clear D. Germline loops: CDR1 SGHNT, CDR2 YYREEE (reference sequence). Trimming left V 0 bases short and J 3 bases short, with 5 bases between. This CDR3 contains 13 residues. The CDR3 region has the DNA TGTGCCAGCAGCTTGGTCCGGACAGATACGCAGTATTTT. It translates to CASSLVRTDTQYF.

The gene calls are TRBV5-1 and TRBJ2-1; tentatively, D is TRBD2 (5 bases). With 5 bases removed from V and 3 bases from J, the gap between germline ends came to 12 bases. This CDR3 has 14 residues. Germline loops: CDR1 SGHRS, CDR2 YFSETQ. This chain's CDR3 is CASSELVVYNEQFF. The CDR3 region has the DNA TGCGCCAGCAGTGAACTAGTTGTCTACAATGAGCAGTTCTTC. The full variable domain, its missing parts supplied by reference TRBV5-1 and TRBJ2-1, is KAGVTQTPRYLIKTRGQQVTLSCSPISGHRSVSWYQQTPGQGLQFLFEYFSETQRNKGNFPGRFSGRQFSNSRSEMNVSTLELGDSALYLCASSELVVYNEQFFGPGTRLTVL.

The V and J genes are TRBV4-1 and TRBJ2-2; possible D gene TRBD2, 5 bases. The V end lost 1 base, the J end lost 7 bases, and 16 bases lay between the germline ends. This CDR3 is built from 16 residues. Germline V gene sequence: CDR1 MGHRA, CDR2 YSYEKL. CDR3 loop: CASSQGSGVVGGELFF. The CDR3 coding sequence is TGCGCCAGCAGCCAAGGGTCCGGGGTGGTAGGCGGGGAGCTGTTTTTT.

CDR3 nucleotides: TGTGCCAGCAGAAACACCGGGGAGCTGTTTTTT. It translates to CASRNTGELFF. The chain recombines TRBV27 with TRBJ2-2; D unclear. The germline CDR1 and CDR2 sequences are MNHEY and SMNVEV (reference sequence). This CDR3 comprises 11 residues. Trimming removed 6 bases from V and 2 bases from J, with 1 base in between.

As DNA, the CDR3 is TGTGCCAGCAGCGGGGAAACGGTTTCCTACGAGCAGTACTTC. Amino acids: CASSGETVSYEQYF. V is TRBV6-5 and J is TRBJ2-7; tentative D call: TRBD2 (5 bases). This CDR3 is built from 14 residues. Germline CDR1 reads MNHEY; CDR2 reads SVGAGI. V was clipped by 6 bases and J by 1 base, with 13 bases between them.

This chain links TRBV5-4 with TRBJ1-2; D gene ambiguous. V lost 7 bases to trimming and J lost 11 bases, with 21 bases between them. Germline CDR1 and CDR2: SGHNT and YYREEE (reference sequence). The CDR3 extends over 13 amino acids. CDR3 nucleotide sequence: TGTGCCAGCTCTCCAGATTCCTGGTCGCCGTACACCTTC. It translates to CASSPDSWSPYTF.

CDR3 nucleotide sequence: TGTGCCAGCAGCCAAGGGGCAGCTAGCACAGATACGCAGTATTTT. It specifies CASSQGAASTDTQYF. V gene TRBV14 combines with J gene TRBJ2-3; D uncertain. Germline V lookup: CDR1 SGHDN, CDR2 FVKESK. V gave up 1 base and J gave up 0 bases, with 8 bases separating them. The CDR3 totals 15 residues.

J is TRBJ1-1 and V is TRBV4-3; D is ambiguous. Germline CDR1 reads LGHNA; CDR2 reads YSLEER. This CDR3 is built from 15 residues. V was cut by 1 base and J by 1 base, with 10 bases left in between. CDR3 sequence (DNA): TGCGCCAGCAGCCAAGGGGAGTTGGAGAACACTGAAGCTTTCTTT. Translation: CASSQGELENTEAFF.

The chain employs TRBV10-2 and TRBJ2-3, with 8 bases lining up with TRBD2. J gave up 5 bases and V 4 bases, and 5 bases lay outside the gene matches. This CDR3 region has 14 residues. The germline CDR1 and CDR2 sequences are WSHSY and SAAADI. The CDR3 DNA reads TGCGCCAGCAGTGGTGGGAGCGGGGGAGATACGCAGTATTTT. It specifies CASSGGSGGDTQYF.

V and J are TRBV15 and TRBJ2-3; D is ambiguous. Germline V gene lookup returns CDR1 LNHNV and CDR2 YYDKDF (reference sequence). The CDR3 contains 11 residues. V shed 1 base and J shed 6 bases, with 2 bases lying between them. Here the CDR3 reads CATSRADTQYF. For the CDR3, the DNA is TGTGCCACCAGCAGAGCCGATACGCAGTATTTT.

The CDR3 protein is CAPRGSNQPQHF. CDR3 DNA sequence: TGTGCCCCGCGGGGGTCCAATCAGCCCCAGCATTTT. The V and J genes are TRBV27 and TRBJ1-5, with D possibly TRBD1 on 5 matching bases. V shed 11 bases and J shed 3 bases, with 11 bases lying between them. Germline V CDR1 and CDR2: MNHEY, SMNVEV (reference sequence). The CDR3 spans 12 residues.

The chain uses TRBV18 and TRBJ2-5; D gene unclear. The germline V and J ends were trimmed by 8 bases and 4 bases, with 14 bases remaining between them. Per the germline V gene, CDR1 is KGHSH and CDR2 is LQKENI. The CDR3 has 13 amino acids. CDR3 in DNA: TGTGCCAGCAAGACGGGTGGGCTAGAGACCCAGTACTTC. This gives the protein CASKTGGLETQYF.

The table lists this clone with a few counts. The rearrangement uses TRBV24-1 and TRBJ2-1; 12 nucleotides agree with TRBD2. This CDR3 comprises 18 residues. Germline CDR1 reads KGHDR; CDR2 reads SFDVKD. The ends lost 3 bases at V and 1 base at J; junction bases unmatched: 6. The CDR3 loop reads CATSDTSGRWGSYNEQFF. CDR3 coding DNA: TGTGCCACCAGTGATACTAGCGGGAGGTGGGGGTCCTACAATGAGCAGTTCTTC.

The chain links TRBV28 to TRBJ1-6, with 7 bases lining up with TRBD1. The germline V gene has CDR1 MDHEN and CDR2 SYDVKM. The V gene end was trimmed by 3 bases and the J gene end by 3 bases; junction bases not matched to a gene: 8. This CDR3 has 17 residues. CDR3 in DNA: TGTGCCAGCAGTTTGTCCACAGGGGCTAACTATAATTCACCCCTCCACTTT. Residues: CASSLSTGANYNSPLHF.

This chain uses TRBV28 with TRBJ1-5; no firm D call. The CDR3 consists of 14 residues. Germline V gene lookup returns CDR1 MDHEN and CDR2 SYDVKM. The germline V and J ends were trimmed by 4 bases and 7 bases, with 14 bases remaining between them. The DNA for the CDR3 is TGTGCCAGCAGTTCTCCGGGTTCCGGCCAGCCCCAGCATTTT. This codes for CASSSPGSGQPQHF.

The rearrangement links TRBV6-1 to TRBJ2-1; D assignment may be TRBD1 or TRBD2 (6 bases each). Trimming cost V 2 bases and J 8 bases, with 16 bases left between them. The germline V gene has CDR1 MNHNS and CDR2 SASEGT. This CDR3 comprises 15 residues. The CDR3 DNA is TGTGCCAGCAGTGAATCCATACGGGGGCTCGATGAGCAGTTCTTC. Encoded protein: CASSESIRGLDEQFF.

The chain is built from TRBV5-1 and TRBJ1-5, with D possibly matching TRBD1 (5 bases). Deletions cut 2 bases from V and 4 bases from J, with 13 bases between. This CDR3 is built from 15 residues. In germline, CDR1 is SGHRS, CDR2 YFSETQ. The CDR3 coding sequence is TGCGCCAGCAGCTTATTCACAGGACCAAATCAGCCCCAGCATTTT. Amino acid sequence: CASSLFTGPNQPQHF.

The chain recombines TRBV7-9 with TRBJ2-5; 8 nucleotides align to TRBD1. CDR1 and CDR2 from the germline V gene are SEHNR and FQNEAQ (reference sequence). The trim removed 8 bases at V and 1 base at J, leaving 6 bases unmatched. This CDR3 is built from 14 residues. CDR3 DNA: TGTGCCAGCCAGACAGGGGTGGGCCAAGAGACCCAGTACTTC. It translates to CASQTGVGQETQYF.

The V and J genes are TRBV5-1 and TRBJ2-2; D may be TRBD2 (6 bases). The germline gives CDR1 SGHRS, CDR2 YFSETQ. The CDR3 consists of 13 residues. V lost 7 bases and J 4 bases, leaving 11 bases between the germline ends. CDR3 in DNA: TGCGCCAGCCAAGGGAGGACCACCGGGGAGCTGTTTTTT. This gives the protein CASQGRTTGELFF. The complete variable domain, with remaining parts taken from reference TRBV5-1 and TRBJ2-2, reads KAGVTQTPRYLIKTRGQQVTLSCSPISGHRSVSWYQQTPGQGLQFLFEYFSETQRNKGNFPGRFSGRQFSNSRSEMNVSTLELGDSALYLCASQGRTTGELFFGEGSRLTVL.

The count of this clone is one. This rearrangement joins TRBV2 to TRBJ1-4, with TRBD1 identical over 9 bases. Germline assignment: CDR1 SNHLY and CDR2 FYNNEI. The CDR3 is 15 amino acids. J was trimmed by 8 bases and V by 0 bases; bases with no gene match: 4. The CDR3 nucleotides read TGTGCCAGCAGTGAAGCCGGGACAGGGAACGAAAAACTGTTTTTT. It encodes CASSEAGTGNEKLFF.